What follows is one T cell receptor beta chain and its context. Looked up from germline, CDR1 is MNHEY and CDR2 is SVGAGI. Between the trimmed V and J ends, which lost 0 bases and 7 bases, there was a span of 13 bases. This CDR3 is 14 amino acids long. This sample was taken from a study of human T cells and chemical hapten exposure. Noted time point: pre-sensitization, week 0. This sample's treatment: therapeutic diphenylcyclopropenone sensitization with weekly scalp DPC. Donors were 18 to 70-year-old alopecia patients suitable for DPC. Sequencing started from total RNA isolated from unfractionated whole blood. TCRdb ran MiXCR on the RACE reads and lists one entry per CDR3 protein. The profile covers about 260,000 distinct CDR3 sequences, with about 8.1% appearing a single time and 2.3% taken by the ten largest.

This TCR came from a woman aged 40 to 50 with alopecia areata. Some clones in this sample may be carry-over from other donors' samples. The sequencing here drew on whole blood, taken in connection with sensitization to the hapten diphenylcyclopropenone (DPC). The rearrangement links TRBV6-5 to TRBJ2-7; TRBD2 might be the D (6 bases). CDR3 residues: CASSYSGGSREQYF. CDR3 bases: TGTGCCAGCAGTTACTCGGGGGGTTCGAGGGAGCAGTACTTC.